The sequence of this T cell receptor (beta chain) was determined in a study of T cells expressing NK-cell markers. In the study overall: Cells sorted as CD3+CD56+NKG2C+, CD3+CD56+NKG2C- and CD3+CD56-NKG2C+ T cells supplied the TCR beta repertoires.

The study's findings and limits: A few donors' CD3+CD56-NKG2C+ cells were dominated by the same clonotypes. Over 5 donors had dominant NKG2C+ clonotypes that comprised roughly 1.0-7.5% of their CD8+ T cells.

The CDR3 is made up of 13 amino acids. From germline, CDR1 is DFQATT and CDR2 SNEGSKA (reference sequence). UMI-tagged 5'RACE template switching yielded the TCR beta cDNA. TCRdb reprocessed the 5' RACE reads; each CDR3 protein has one entry and no DNA is given. The sample's table shows some 460,000 distinct CDR3 sequences. Remarks on this clonotype: Its target is not known.

This rearrangement joins TRBV20-1 to TRBJ2-3. Specimen: blood T cells: a sorted CD56 or NKG2C T cell subset, CD4+ or CD8+ T cells, or bulk PBMC T cells (not recorded which). The source of this sequence is a woman between 50 and 59 years old in good health. The chain's CDR3 is CSARSDHTDTQYF.